This T cell receptor (beta chain) was obtained from a study of blood T cells in healthy people across ages. Per sample, extraction of total RNA gave at least 5 micrograms in every case. In the case of this clonotype: Antigen: not known.

Findings and limits, study-wide: Researchers said unsorted PBMCs prevented a conclusive naive versus antigen-experienced comparison. Roughly linear declines in TCR beta diversity per million T cells occurred with age. A strong correlation was found between TCR beta diversity and the percentage of naive T cells.

The second PCR ran about 6 to 12 cycles with a sample-barcoded 5' primer and J-beta primers. TCRdb independently ran MiXCR on the 5' RACE reads; one entry per CDR3 protein. The sample lists 630,000 or so distinct CDR3 sequences, approximately 31% occurring once. V was shortened by 0 bases and J by 4 bases, with 9 bases between the two germline ends. The germline V gene has CDR1 MNHEY and CDR2 SVGAGI. There are 14 residues in the CDR3. The sequence came from a woman of 80 years or more in good health. Sequenced material: blood. V is TRBV6-5 and J is TRBJ2-5; D not resolved. The DNA of the CDR3 is TGTGCCAGCAGTTACTCAGGGAAGGGAGAGACCCAGTACTTC. It translates to CASSYSGKGETQYF.